The 11 T cell receptor beta chains below were found in one sample sequenced in a study of a mutant IDH1 vaccine in newly diagnosed glioma. Regarding time point: baseline, week 1 (first vaccination visit). The treatment denotes: pre-vaccination baseline after standard-of-care therapy. TCRdb's copy holds only in-frame clones and misses some; the assay was immunoSEQ multiplex PCR. Of roughly 35,000 clones listed, around nine tenths are singletons. The sample was PBMCs, taken from a glioma patient treated with radiotherapy, temozolomide or both. The source is a middle-aged woman with glioma.

The V gene is TRBV4-2, the J gene TRBJ1-4; perhaps TRBD1 as D (5 bases). The CDR3 runs to 19 residues. Trimming removed 4 bases at V and 1 base at J, with 22 bases between. Germline CDR1 LGHNA, CDR2 YNFKEQ. DNA for the CDR3: TGTGCCAGCAGCCCCTTTAGCAAACAGGTCCTAGGAACTAATGAAAAACTGTTTTTT. Encoded protein: CASSPFSKQVLGTNEKLFF.

CDR3: CASSLLRQGQGRLFF. CDR3 DNA sequence: TGCGCCAGCAGCCTCTTAAGACAGGGTCAAGGAAGACTGTTTTTT. This rearrangement joins TRBV4-3 to TRBJ1-4, with TRBD1 matching 7 bases. V was clipped by 4 bases and J by 13 bases; unmatched bases: 15. Germline V lookup: CDR1 LGHNA, CDR2 YSLEER. The CDR3 loop spans 15 amino acids.

The J gene is TRBJ1-1, the V gene TRBV7-9, with D unclear. The V and J ends lost 2 bases and 1 base respectively, with 11 bases between them. The length of the CDR3 is 15 residues. Germline-derived CDR1 and CDR2 are SEHNR and FQNEAQ (reference sequence). CDR3 sequence reads: CASSLSRTGNTEAFF. As DNA, the CDR3 is TGTGCCAGCAGCTTAAGCAGGACGGGGAACACTGAAGCTTTCTTT. Full variable domain (remainder filled in from reference TRBV7-9 and TRBJ1-1): DTGVSQNPRHKITKRGQNVTFRCDPISEHNRLYWYRQTLGQGPEFLTYFQNEAQLEKSRLLSDRFSAERPKGSFSTLEIQRTEQGDSAMYLCASSLSRTGNTEAFFGQGTRLTVV.

The chain has TRBV6-5 and TRBJ1-5; 10 bases agree with TRBD1. The V segment lost 0 bases and the J segment 5 bases; nucleotides outside the gene matches: 1. This CDR3 is 15 amino acids long. Germline V gives CDR1 MNHEY, CDR2 SVGAGI. The CDR3 region has the DNA TGTGCCAGCAGTTACTCGGGACAGGGGTATCAGCCCCAGCATTTT. It yields the protein CASSYSGQGYQPQHF.

The V and J genes are TRBV19 and TRBJ2-1; possible D gene TRBD2, 5 bases. Germline CDR1 is LNHDA and CDR2 is SQIVND (reference sequence). Trimming pared 3 bases from V and 7 bases from J, leaving 13 bases between. This CDR3 region has 14 residues. The CDR3 DNA is TGTGCCAGTAGTATTGGAGGCCGAGGGAATGAGCAGTTCTTC. Residues: CASSIGGRGNEQFF.

By share, this clone ranks as medium-sized. This chain joins TRBV27 and TRBJ1-2, with D possibly being TRBD1 (6 bases). Per germline, CDR1 MNHEY and CDR2 SMNVEV (reference sequence). The CDR3 is made up of 17 amino acids. V was pared by 5 bases and J by 4 bases, with 23 bases between. The CDR3 DNA reads as TGTGCCAGCAGTCCAACCCCGGGGGCACGGAATTCCTATGGCTACACCTTC. This encodes CASSPTPGARNSYGYTF.

J is TRBJ1-2 and V is TRBV2; tentative D call: TRBD1 (5 bases). The germline V gene encodes CDR1 SNHLY and CDR2 FYNNEI. There are 13 residues in the CDR3. The germline V and J ends were trimmed by 3 bases and 8 bases, with 13 bases remaining between them. DNA for the CDR3: TGTGCCAGCAGTGAGGGGGGGATGAGGGGCTACACCTTC. Amino acids: CASSEGGMRGYTF.

This chain joins TRBV5-1 and TRBJ2-1, with 7 bases identical to TRBD2. Per germline, CDR1 SGHRS and CDR2 YFSETQ. The CDR3 totals 16 residues. Trimming cost V 7 bases and J 0 bases; bases outside gene matches: 10. CDR3 loop: CASGRWRESSYNEQFF. DNA for the CDR3: TGCGCCAGCGGCCGTTGGCGGGAGTCCTCCTACAATGAGCAGTTCTTC.

J is TRBJ1-5 and V is TRBV2; D is ambiguous. V was shortened by 2 bases and J by 2 bases, with 13 bases between the two germline ends. Germline V gene sequence: CDR1 SNHLY, CDR2 FYNNEI. There are 16 residues in the CDR3. In nucleotides, the CDR3 is TGTGCCAGCAGTGAAACCCCTGGTCCCGGCAATCAGCCCCAGCATTTT. The encoded protein is CASSETPGPGNQPQHF.

This clone was observed a few times. The CDR3 sequence: CASSLDRERNQPQHF. The CDR3 DNA reads TGTGCCAGCAGCTTAGACAGGGAGCGCAATCAGCCCCAGCATTTT. This chain connects TRBV7-2 to TRBJ1-5, with a tentative D call TRBD1 (6 bases). Germline assignment: CDR1 SGHTA and CDR2 FQGNSA. V was shortened by 1 base and J by 2 bases, with 9 bases between the two germline ends. The CDR3 runs 15 residues. Together with reference TRBV7-2 and TRBJ1-5, the CDR3 gives the full variable domain: GAGVSQSPSNKVTEKGKDVELRCDPISGHTALYWYRQSLGQGLEFLIYFQGNSAPDKSGLPSDRFSAERTGGSVSTLTIQRTQQEDSAVYLCASSLDRERNQPQHFGDGTRLSIL.

This clone has only a few counts. V and J are TRBV11-1 and TRBJ1-1, with D unresolved. Germline CDR1 SGHAT, CDR2 FQDESV (reference sequence). V dropped 6 bases and J dropped 4 bases, with 12 bases sitting between them. The CDR3 spans 13 residues. The chain's CDR3 is CASSWTWSTEAFF. DNA of the CDR3: TGTGCCAGCAGTTGGACGTGGTCCACTGAAGCTTTCTTT.